The present TCR beta chain was sequenced within a study of blood T cells in healthy people across ages (dated by TCRdb to between 2014 and 2016). Notes on the research overall: In model experiments, roughly one uniquely barcoded TCR beta cDNA molecule per two T cells was captured by template switching. Four age groups were formed from the donors: young (average 16 years), middle-aged (just under 40), aged (approximately 60) and long-lived (less than 85). To track age-related changes in TCR beta repertoire diversity, the study relied on deep sequencing normalized with unique cDNA molecular identifiers. The study analyzed two additional independent replicas of 1 million unique cDNA reads from the same blood draw for two donors, one aged 18 to 30 and one aged 80 or older. To avoid experimental bias, donors of different ages were randomly spread across the sequencing lanes. The paper as a whole reports these results and caveats: Compared with the aged group, the long-lived group had more naive CD4+ T cells, fewer expanded clones and increased TCR diversity, a pattern suggesting age selection. Since profiling was done on bulk unsorted PBMCs, naive and antigen-experienced compartments could not be conclusively compared. As age increased, observed TCR beta diversity per million T cells dropped in a roughly linear way, and a significant reduction was already evident by age about 40. The percentage of naive T cells measured by flow cytometry correlated strongly with observed TCR beta diversity. Because the CMV infection status of the donors was unknown, age-related changes in expanded clonotypes may potentially have been confounded. Estimates of total diversity from one million sequenced T cells were regarded as lower bounds and underestimates.

To prepare the library, 5' RACE was applied. Sequenced on an Illumina HiSeq 2500. A second roughly 6 to 11 cycle PCR used a sample-barcoded 5' primer and a J-beta primer mix. A unique molecular identifier was introduced onto each TCR beta cDNA molecule by a template-switch 5' adaptor carrying 12 random nucleotides. Each sample yielded at least 2.5 million CDR3-containing paired-end reads. All of the RNA was converted into first-strand cDNA using the Mint cDNA synthesis kit, with a TRBC-specific oligonucleotide serving as the primer. After uracil-DNA glycosylase treatment, a first 18-cycle PCR used universal primers M1SS and BC2_uni_R on all cDNA. Processing in the source paper ran as follows. For normalization, 1 million high-quality reads, each with a distinct molecular identifier, were randomly selected from each sample. Instead of being binned into consensus sequences, reads with shared molecular identifiers were discarded. MiTCR, set to a Q25 quality threshold and the strictest error-elimination algorithm, was used for CDR3 identification, clonotype clustering and error correction. Lower-bound total TCR beta diversity was estimated with a nonparametric unseen species model using Euler transformation. In TCRdb, the public reads were trimmed at Q25 with fastp and aligned with MiXCR, with productive beta chains retained. Rows are combined by CDR3 protein, so each entry shows the most common genes and DNA. The V and J calls, along with clone size, are taken from TCRdb and not from the paper's own processing. The sample table shows 850,000 to 1,000,000 distinct CDR3 sequences, and approximately 50% are seen once. The top ten constitute over 20% of the sample.

The CDR3 runs 17 amino acids, cysteine and phenylalanine included. Only the CDR3 DNA is retained, 51 bases long and in frame from the first base. Looking up the germline V gene yields CDR1 LGHNA and CDR2 YSLEER. This clonotype was detected only a few times. The target of this receptor is not known. Sequence at one end of the junction differs from germline and may be a read error. The donors were roughly 38 Caucasian individuals from Russia, aged roughly 6 to 90 years, who were systemically healthy. Ten milliliters of peripheral blood were drawn from each donor into EDTA-treated Vacutainer tubes. Ficoll-Paque density-gradient centrifugation was used to isolate PBMCs, with at least 7 million per sample. Total RNA, at least 6 micrograms per sample, was extracted from PBMCs with Trizol reagent. The percentages of naive CD45RAhigh/CD27high T cells were determined by flow cytometry on a PBMC aliquot from every donor.

This sequence originates from a woman aged 60-75 years in good health. The specimen sequenced was blood. The rearranged segments are TRBV4-3 and TRBJ1-5; a stretch of 10 junction bases matches TRBD1. The DNA is TGCGCCAGTAGCCAAGATCTTCCGGGACAGGGGAATCAGCCCCAGCATTTT. This translates into CASSQDLPGQGNQPQHF.